These 17 T cell receptor beta chains were all obtained from the same sample, sequenced in a study of T cell repertoires in cytomegalovirus infection. TCRdb re-called the reads with MiXCR, one entry per CDR3 protein. The repertoire holds around 530,000 distinct CDR3 sequences, with approximately 25% as singletons. The specimen was PBMCs. These receptors originate from a human donor in good health (CMV status not recorded). Some clones in this sample may be carry-over from other donors' samples.

V usage is TRBV7-9 and J usage is TRBJ2-5; weak D call: TRBD1 (6 bases). Germline V gene sequence: CDR1 SEHNR, CDR2 FQNEAQ (reference sequence). The V and J ends lost 1 base and 1 base respectively, with 13 bases between them. The CDR3 totals 16 residues. CDR3 sequence reads: CASSLGHRGGQETQYF. The DNA for the CDR3 is TGTGCCAGCAGCTTAGGTCACCGAGGGGGCCAAGAGACCCAGTACTTC.

This chain connects TRBV27 to TRBJ2-7; 9 bases map to TRBD2. The junction had 10 bases not matched to a gene; V was cut back by 7 bases and J by 0 bases. There are 16 residues in the CDR3. CDR1 is MNHEY, CDR2 SMNVEV, per germline (reference sequence). Here the CDR3 DNA reads TGTGCCAGCACCCGGGTCCTAGCGGGGCACTCCTACGAGCAGTACTTC. Translation gives CASTRVLAGHSYEQYF.

This clonotype was detected only a few times. The genes are TRBV10-2 and TRBJ2-2; D is possibly TRBD1 (6 bases). V lost 3 bases, J lost 9 bases, and 14 bases lay in between. The CDR3 covers 14 residues. Germline loops: CDR1 WSHSY, CDR2 SAAADI. DNA of the CDR3: TGCGCCAGCAGTGAAGTTCAGGGGATTCGGGAGCTGTTTTTT. It encodes CASSEVQGIRELFF.

The V and J genes are TRBV7-8 and TRBJ2-2, with a tentative D call TRBD2 (7 bases). Trimming took off 3 bases at V and 2 bases at J, with 16 bases between the two ends. This CDR3 is built from 17 residues. Germline values: CDR1 SGHVS, CDR2 FQNEAQ. CDR3 sequence reads: CASSFPAGARNTGELFF. The DNA of the CDR3 is TGTGCCAGCAGCTTCCCGGCGGGGGCTCGAAACACCGGGGAGCTGTTTTTT.

This clonotype came up many times. The rearrangement links TRBV5-4 to TRBJ2-1; 9 nucleotides align to TRBD2. After removal of 0 bases from V and 6 bases from J, the junction contained 10 bases not matched to a gene. CDR1 is SGHNT and CDR2 is YYREEE in the germline V gene (reference sequence). This CDR3 contains 17 residues. The CDR3 DNA follows: TGTGCCAGCAGCTTGGGAACACGGCTAGCGGGAATCAATGAGCAGTTCTTC. Translated: CASSLGTRLAGINEQFF.

At least ten counts were recorded for this clonotype. V gene TRBV7-8 combines with J gene TRBJ2-5, with TRBD2 matching over 8 bases. Germline V gene data show CDR1 as SGHVS and CDR2 as FQNEAQ. The CDR3 spans 16 residues. Trimming cost V 5 bases and J 2 bases; bases outside gene matches: 10. The CDR3 loop reads CASSDSGAGSQETQYF. For the CDR3, the DNA is TGTGCCAGCAGCGATAGCGGGGCCGGGAGTCAAGAGACCCAGTACTTC.

The sample holds a few counts of this clonotype. V usage is TRBV20-1 and J usage is TRBJ2-1; D is unresolved. This CDR3 spans 15 amino acids. The germline CDR1 and CDR2 sequences are DFQATT and SNEGSKA (reference sequence). V was trimmed by 1 base and J by 1 base, leaving 11 bases between them. The CDR3 spells CSARGSSGSYNEQFF. CDR3 DNA sequence: TGCAGTGCTAGAGGGTCCAGTGGATCCTACAATGAGCAGTTCTTC.

The chain employs TRBV6-2 or TRBV6-3 and TRBJ2-1, with 9 nucleotides matching TRBD2. The CDR3 has 17 residues. J gave up 5 bases and V 0 bases, and 8 bases lay outside the gene matches. CDR1 and CDR2 (germline): MNHEY, SVGEGT. CDR3 residues: CASSYSRREGLNNEQFF. The CDR3 region has the DNA TGTGCCAGCAGTTACTCTCGGCGGGAGGGCCTCAACAATGAGCAGTTCTTC.

This clonotype was seen many times. The chain couples TRBV7-2 to TRBJ1-2, with D unresolved. This CDR3 contains 17 residues. V was shortened by 4 bases and J by 2 bases, with 20 bases between the two germline ends. The germline CDR1 and CDR2 sequences are SGHTA and FQGNSA. The CDR3 loop reads CASSSVTEIPLNYGYTF. The CDR3 DNA reads TGTGCCAGCAGCTCAGTTACGGAGATCCCCTTAAACTATGGCTACACCTTC.

The rearrangement links TRBV20-1 to TRBJ2-3; TRBD2 agrees at 9 bases. The CDR3 length is 14 residues. With 3 bases clipped from V and 5 bases from J, the junction kept 6 bases outside the gene matches. CDR1 and CDR2 (germline): DFQATT, SNEGSKA (reference sequence). Written as DNA, the CDR3 is TGCAGTGCTAGTGGGCGGGAGGGGGAAGATACGCAGTATTTT. Its protein is CSASGREGEDTQYF.

Many counts were recorded for this clonotype. The chain employs TRBV7-2 and TRBJ1-6; 12 nucleotides match TRBD1. The CDR3 has 17 residues. With V trimmed by 0 bases and J by 9 bases, 6 bases remained unmatched. Germline CDR1 reads SGHTA; CDR2 reads FQGNSA. CDR3 sequence: CASSLASGQGASSPLHF. CDR3 bases: TGTGCCAGCAGCTTAGCGTCGGGACAGGGGGCCAGTTCACCCCTCCACTTT.

V is TRBV15 and J is TRBJ1-1; 10 nucleotides align to TRBD1. The CDR3 consists of 16 residues. Germline CDR1 and CDR2: LNHNV and YYDKDF (reference sequence). V shed 5 bases, J shed 0 bases, and the junction held 6 bases outside the gene matches. In nucleotides, the CDR3 is TGTGCCACCAGCGGAGGGACAGGGGTTCTGAACACTGAAGCTTTCTTT. This codes for CATSGGTGVLNTEAFF.

This clonotype was counted between two and nine times. DNA for the CDR3: TGTGCCAGCAGCTTAGAGGCGGGAGGGGGGCAAGAGACCCAGTACTTC. Protein sequence: CASSLEAGGGQETQYF. The chain links TRBV7-2 to TRBJ2-5; 9 bases match TRBD2. V gave up 1 base and J gave up 2 bases; unmatched junction bases: 5. Germline lookup yields CDR1 SGHTA and CDR2 FQGNSA. The CDR3 covers 16 residues.

The J gene is TRBJ1-2, the V gene TRBV6-5, with 7 bases that match TRBD1. Trimming took 11 bases from V and 9 from J; bases not matched to a gene: 6. This CDR3 has 10 amino acids. Germline V gene data show CDR1 as MNHEY and CDR2 as SVGAGI. The CDR3 bases are TGTGCCGTCAGGGGGATAAGCTACACCTTC. Translating it yields CAVRGISYTF.

V is TRBV29-1 and J is TRBJ2-5, with 8 bases aligning to TRBD2. Germline CDR1 is SQVTM and CDR2 is ANQGSEA. CDR3 length equals 14 residues. V trimming: 6 bases; J trimming: 5 bases; junction bases outside the gene matches: 11. For the CDR3, the DNA is TGCAGCGTCCGCCGCGGGACTAGTGGCGAGACCCAGTACTTC. Translating it yields CSVRRGTSGETQYF.

The genes are TRBV9 and TRBJ2-1, with 10 bases aligning to TRBD2. Losses at the gene ends were 4 bases for V and 10 bases for J; bases not matched to a gene: 14. CDR1 is SGDLS and CDR2 is YYNGEE in the germline V gene. The length of the CDR3 is 16 residues. CDR3 coding DNA: TGTGCCAGCAGCCTGAGCGGGAGGGCCCCCTCAGACGAGCAGTTCTTC. Translation gives CASSLSGRAPSDEQFF.

The chain has TRBV5-4 and TRBJ2-2; TRBD1 matches at 7 bases. V trimming: 0 bases; J trimming: 4 bases; junction bases outside the gene matches: 6. The CDR3 consists of 16 residues. CDR1 is SGHNT, CDR2 YYREEE, per germline (reference sequence). CDR3 bases: TGTGCCAGCAGCTTGGGACAGGGTAGAGGCACCGGGGAGCTGTTTTTT. It specifies CASSLGQGRGTGELFF.